This TCR beta chain is from a study of T-cell memory formation after mild COVID-19. Study details: TCR clustering was largely donor specific. Study results and caveats: Contracting CD4+ clones were located mainly in CM and EM, and CD8+ clones in EMRA. A second wave expanding day 15 to 37 was CD4+-biased; contracting clones were balanced.

Barcoded TCR alpha and TCR beta cDNA libraries with UMIs came from 5'RACE using constant-segment primers. TCRdb redid the calling of the 5' RACE reads with MiXCR, one entry per CDR3 protein. The sample shows 300,000 to 350,000 distinct CDR3 sequences, 12% to 15% of them seen only once. Per the germline V gene, CDR1 is LGHNA and CDR2 is YSLEER. The length of the CDR3 is 16 residues. V dropped 4 bases and J dropped 5 bases, with 18 bases sitting between them. Worth noting for this clonotype: Its antigen remains unknown.

Specimen: PBMCs or a T cell subset sorted from them (not recorded which). V and J are TRBV4-3 and TRBJ2-1; D not resolved. The origin of this receptor is a man aged 18 to 30 who had mild COVID-19 (a few samples of this study predate the infection). Cell type and time point are not known. CDR3 protein: CASSPRTTGINNEQFF. The CDR3 nucleotides read TGCGCCAGCAGCCCGAGGACCACTGGTATTAACAATGAGCAGTTCTTC.